This T cell receptor beta chain came from a study of CD8 T cells in ankylosing spondylitis. MiXCR was run by TCRdb on the 5' RACE reads, yielding one entry per CDR3 protein. This sample has hundreds of thousands of distinct CDR3 sequences, with roughly 13% found just once. This clonotype has ten or more counts. Its matching antigen is unknown. The V gene lost 2 bases and the J gene lost 0 bases, with 5 bases spanning the gap. The CDR3 contains 13 residues. Germline lookup yields CDR1 MNHEY and CDR2 SMNVEV (reference sequence). General study results and limits: There was a TCR beta motif, made of several highly homologous variants, that appeared characteristic of ankylosing spondylitis blood. Clones tied to disease were said to be significantly enriched in matched ankylosing spondylitis synovial fluid. The disease-linked clones had a CD8+ phenotype and low blood frequencies.

The sequence was collected from a male donor with ankylosing spondylitis. The gene calls are TRBV27 and TRBJ2-7; D unresolved. Sequencing was performed on blood, either unsorted or a sorted T cell fraction (not recorded which). Here the CDR3 reads CASSLADSYEQYF. The CDR3 region has the DNA TGTGCCAGCAGTTTAGCGGACTCCTACGAGCAGTACTTC.